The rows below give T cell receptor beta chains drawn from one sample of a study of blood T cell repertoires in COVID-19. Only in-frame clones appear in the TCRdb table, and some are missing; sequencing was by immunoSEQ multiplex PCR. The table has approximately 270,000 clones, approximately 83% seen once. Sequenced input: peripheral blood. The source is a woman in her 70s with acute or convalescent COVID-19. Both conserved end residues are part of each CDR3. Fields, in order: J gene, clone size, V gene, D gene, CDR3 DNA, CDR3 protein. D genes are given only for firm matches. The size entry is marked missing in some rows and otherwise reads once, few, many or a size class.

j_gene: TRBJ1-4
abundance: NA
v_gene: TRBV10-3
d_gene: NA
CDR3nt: TGTGCCATCAGAGACAGCCAGGGGGAAAAACTGTTTTTT
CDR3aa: CAIRDSQGEKLFF

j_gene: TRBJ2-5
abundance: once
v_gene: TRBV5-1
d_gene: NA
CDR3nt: TGCGCCAGCAGTGGAGGGGATGAACAAGAGACCCAGTACTTC
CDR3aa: CASSGGDEQETQYF

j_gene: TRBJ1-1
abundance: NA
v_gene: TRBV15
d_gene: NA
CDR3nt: TGTGCCACCAGCAGAGATCGTCCCGTCCAGATTGAAGCTTTCTTT
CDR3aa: CATSRDRPVQIEAFF

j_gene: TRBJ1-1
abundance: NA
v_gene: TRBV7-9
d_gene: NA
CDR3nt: TGTGCCAGCAGCGCAAGGGCGGGTCAGACTGAAGCTTTCTTT
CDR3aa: CASSARAGQTEAFF

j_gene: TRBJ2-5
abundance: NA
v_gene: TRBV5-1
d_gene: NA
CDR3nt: TGCGCCAGCAGCTTGGTAAGCCCGTACCAAGAGACCCAGTACTTC
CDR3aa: CASSLVSPYQETQYF

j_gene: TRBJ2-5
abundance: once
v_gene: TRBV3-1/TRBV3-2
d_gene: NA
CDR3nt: TGTGCCAGCAGCCATAGGGGTGGGGAGACCCAGTACTTC
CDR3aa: CASSHRGGETQYF

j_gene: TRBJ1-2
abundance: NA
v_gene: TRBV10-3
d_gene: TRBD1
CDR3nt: TGTGCCATCAGTTACAGGGGCGACTATGGCTACACCTTC
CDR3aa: CAISYRGDYGYTF

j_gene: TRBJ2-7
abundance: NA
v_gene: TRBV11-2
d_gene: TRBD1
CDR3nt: TGTGCCAGCAGCTCCCACCGACAGGGAAGGGGCGAGCAGTACTTC
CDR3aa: CASSSHRQGRGEQYF

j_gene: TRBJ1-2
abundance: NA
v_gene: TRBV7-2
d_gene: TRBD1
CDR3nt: TGTGCCAGCAGGAAGAATAGCGGGACAGGGCTCCCCGGGGAAGGCTACACCTTC
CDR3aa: CASRKNSGTGLPGEGYTF

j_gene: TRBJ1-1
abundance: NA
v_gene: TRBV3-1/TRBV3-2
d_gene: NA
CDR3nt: TGTGCCAGCAGCTGGTCCTCGTACGGGAACACTGAAGCTTTCTTT
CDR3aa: CASSWSSYGNTEAFF

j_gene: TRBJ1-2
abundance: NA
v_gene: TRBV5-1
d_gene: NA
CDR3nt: TGCGCCAGCAGCTTGGTCGCTGGGGCCGACTATGGCTACACCTTC
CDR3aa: CASSLVAGADYGYTF

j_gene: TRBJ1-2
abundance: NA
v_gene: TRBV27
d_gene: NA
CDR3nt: TGTGCCAGCAGTTTCTACCGACAGATTTTCTATGGCTACACCTTC
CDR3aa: CASSFYRQIFYGYTF

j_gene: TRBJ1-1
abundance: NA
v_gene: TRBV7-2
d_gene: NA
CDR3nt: TGTGCCAGCAGCCTACAGGGGAACACTGAAGCTTTCTTT
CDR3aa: CASSLQGNTEAFF

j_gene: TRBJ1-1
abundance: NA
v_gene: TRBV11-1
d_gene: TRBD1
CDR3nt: TGTGCCAGCAGCTCGGACAGGGTGAACACTGAAGCTTTCTTT
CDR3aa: CASSSDRVNTEAFF

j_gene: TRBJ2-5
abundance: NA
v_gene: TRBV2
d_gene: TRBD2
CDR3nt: TGTGCCAGCAGAGACGGGGGGGCCACAGAGACCCAGTACTTC
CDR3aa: CASRDGGATETQYF

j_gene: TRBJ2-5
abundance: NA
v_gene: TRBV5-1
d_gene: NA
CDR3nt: TGCGCCAGCAGCCCGGGTCCCTACGGGACCCAGTACTTC
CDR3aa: CASSPGPYGTQYF

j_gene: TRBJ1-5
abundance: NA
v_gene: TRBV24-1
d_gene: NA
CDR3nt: TGTGCCACCAGTGAATCAGGGAACAATCAGCCCCAGCATTTT
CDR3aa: CATSESGNNQPQHF

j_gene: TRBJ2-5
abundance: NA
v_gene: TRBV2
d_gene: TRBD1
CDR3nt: TGTGCCAGCAGTGACGGGACAGGGGAAGAGACCCAGTACTTC
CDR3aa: CASSDGTGEETQYF

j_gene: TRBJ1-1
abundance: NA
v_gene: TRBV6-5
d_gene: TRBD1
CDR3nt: TGTGCCAGCGTACAGGGGGGGAACACTGAAGCTTTCTTT
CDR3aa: CASVQGGNTEAFF

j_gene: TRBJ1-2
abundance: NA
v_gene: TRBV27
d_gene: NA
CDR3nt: TGTGCCAGCAGTTTAGGCAGAAACTATGGCTACACCTTC
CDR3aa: CASSLGRNYGYTF

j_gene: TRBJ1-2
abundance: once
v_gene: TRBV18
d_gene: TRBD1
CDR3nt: TGTGCCAGCTCACCCCAGGGGGACGGCACGAGAGGCTACACCTTC
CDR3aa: CASSPQGDGTRGYTF

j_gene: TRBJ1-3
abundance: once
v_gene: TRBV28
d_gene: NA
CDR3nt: TGTGCCAGCAGTTTCGTGGCAGGACTAGCCTCTGGAAACACCATATATTTT
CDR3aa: CASSFVAGLASGNTIYF

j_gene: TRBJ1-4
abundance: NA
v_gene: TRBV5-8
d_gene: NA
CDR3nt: TGTGCCAGCAGCTCCCTCCCCCCACTCCTCGGGAATGAAAAACTGTTTTTT
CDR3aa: CASSSLPPLLGNEKLFF

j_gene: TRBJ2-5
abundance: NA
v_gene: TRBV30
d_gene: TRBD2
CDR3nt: TGTGCCTGGAGTGGGACTAGCAGAGGGGGGCAAGAGACCCAGTACTTC
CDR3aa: CAWSGTSRGGQETQYF

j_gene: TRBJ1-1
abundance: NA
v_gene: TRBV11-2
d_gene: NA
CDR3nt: TGTGCCAGCAGCTATTCCGGGAGGAGTATTGAAGCTTTCTTT
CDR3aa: CASSYSGRSIEAFF

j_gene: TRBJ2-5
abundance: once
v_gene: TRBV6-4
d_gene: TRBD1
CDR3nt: TGTGCCAGCAGTGATTGCGGACGGGACAGCCTCCAAGAGACCCAGTACTTC
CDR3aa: CASSDCGRDSLQETQYF

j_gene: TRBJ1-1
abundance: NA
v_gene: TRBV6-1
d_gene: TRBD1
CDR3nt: TGTGCCAGCAGTGAAGATTCGTGGACAGGGAACACTGAAGCTTTCTTT
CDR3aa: CASSEDSWTGNTEAFF

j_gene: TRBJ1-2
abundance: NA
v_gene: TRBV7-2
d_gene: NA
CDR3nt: TGTGCCAGCAGCTCGGGAGGCAGGGTCCCCTATGGCTACACCTTC
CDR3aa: CASSSGGRVPYGYTF

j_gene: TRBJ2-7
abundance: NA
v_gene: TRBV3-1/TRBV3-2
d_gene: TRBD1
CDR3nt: TGTGCCAGCAGCCACGACAGGGCGGTCATCGGGCAGTACTTC
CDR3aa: CASSHDRAVIGQYF

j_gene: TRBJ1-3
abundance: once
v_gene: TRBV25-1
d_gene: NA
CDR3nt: TGTGCCAGCAGCGATGCGGGGAGTGGAAACACCATATATTTT
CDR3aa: CASSDAGSGNTIYF

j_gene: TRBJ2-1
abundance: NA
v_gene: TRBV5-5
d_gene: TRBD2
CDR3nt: TGTGCCAGCAGCCAACGGGGGGGCCGAGGCAATGAGCAGTTCTTC
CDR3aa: CASSQRGGRGNEQFF

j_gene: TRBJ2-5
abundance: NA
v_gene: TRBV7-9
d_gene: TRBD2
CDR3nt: TGTGCCGGCGGGACTAGTATCGAGACCCAGTACTTC
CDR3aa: CAGGTSIETQYF

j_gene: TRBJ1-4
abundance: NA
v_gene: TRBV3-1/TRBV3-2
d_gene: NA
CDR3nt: TGTGCCAGCAGTCTTAAGGGGCAGGGAAGCGAAAAACTGTTTTTT
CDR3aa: CASSLKGQGSEKLFF

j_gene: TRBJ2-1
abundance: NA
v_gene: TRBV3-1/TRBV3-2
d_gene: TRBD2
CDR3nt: TGTGCCAGCAGCCCGGGACTAGCGGGGGCCGGGGGGTTCTTC
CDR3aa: CASSPGLAGAGGFF

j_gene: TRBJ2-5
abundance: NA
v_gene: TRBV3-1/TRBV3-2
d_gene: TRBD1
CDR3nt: TGTGCCAGCAGCCAGAGGGGGCTGGAGACCCAGTACTTC
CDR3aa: CASSQRGLETQYF

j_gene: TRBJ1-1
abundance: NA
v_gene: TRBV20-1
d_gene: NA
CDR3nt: TGCAGTGCTAGTCCCGGGATGGGCACTGAAGCTTTCTTT
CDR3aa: CSASPGMGTEAFF

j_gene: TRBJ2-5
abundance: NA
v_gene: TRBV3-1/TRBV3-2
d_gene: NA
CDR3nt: TGTGCCAGCAGCCAACGCGGGCAGCTCCAAGAGACCCAGTACTTC
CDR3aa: CASSQRGQLQETQYF

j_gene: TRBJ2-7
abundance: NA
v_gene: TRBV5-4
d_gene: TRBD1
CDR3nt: TGTGCCAGCAGCTTCAAGGGGGCGCTTGAGCAGTACTTC
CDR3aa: CASSFKGALEQYF

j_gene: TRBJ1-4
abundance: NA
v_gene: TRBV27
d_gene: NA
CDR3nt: TGTGCCAGCAGTCCACAGCCTTCGGCAACTAATGAAAAACTGTTTTTT
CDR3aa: CASSPQPSATNEKLFF

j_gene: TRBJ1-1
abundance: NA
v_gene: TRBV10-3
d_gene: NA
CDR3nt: TGTGCCATCAGTGAGGTTGGGCTTACTGAAGCTTTCTTT
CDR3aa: CAISEVGLTEAFF

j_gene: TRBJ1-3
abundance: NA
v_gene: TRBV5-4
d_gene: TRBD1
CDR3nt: TGTGCCAGCAGCTTGAGGGACAGCCGAAACACCATATATTTT
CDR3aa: CASSLRDSRNTIYF

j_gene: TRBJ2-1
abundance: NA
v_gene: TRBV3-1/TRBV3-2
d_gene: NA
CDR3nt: TGTGCCAGCAGCCAAGATTTCCGCGGGGACAATGAGCAGTTCTTC
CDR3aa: CASSQDFRGDNEQFF

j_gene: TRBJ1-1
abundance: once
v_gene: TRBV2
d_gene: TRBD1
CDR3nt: TGTGCCAGCCCGGGACAGAGGAACACTGAAGCTTTCTTT
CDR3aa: CASPGQRNTEAFF

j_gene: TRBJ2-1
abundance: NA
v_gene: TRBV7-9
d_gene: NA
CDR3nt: TGTGCCAGCAGCTTAGTAGGAGCGGAGCAGTTCTTC
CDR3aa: CASSLVGAEQFF

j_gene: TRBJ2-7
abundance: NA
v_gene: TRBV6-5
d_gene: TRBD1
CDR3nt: TGTGCCAGCAGTCCAGGGACAGGGGTCCGGGGCGAGCAGTACTTC
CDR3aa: CASSPGTGVRGEQYF

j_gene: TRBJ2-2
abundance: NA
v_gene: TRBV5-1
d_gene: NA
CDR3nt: TGCGCCAGCGGAGGGCGGGGCTCAAACACCGGGGAGCTGTTTTTT
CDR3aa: CASGGRGSNTGELFF

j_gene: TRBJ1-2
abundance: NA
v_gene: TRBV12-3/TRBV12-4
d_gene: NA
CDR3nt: TGTGCCAGCAGGCCCTCAGGTGTCTATGGCTACACCTTC
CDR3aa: CASRPSGVYGYTF

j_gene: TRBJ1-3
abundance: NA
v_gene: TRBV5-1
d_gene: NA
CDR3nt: TGCGCCAGCCAAATGGCGGGCGGAAACACCATATATTTT
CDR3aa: CASQMAGGNTIYF

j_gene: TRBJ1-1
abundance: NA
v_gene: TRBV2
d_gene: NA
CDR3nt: TGTGCCAGCAGCCGAAGGAGGGTGAACACTGAAGCTTTCTTT
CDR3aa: CASSRRRVNTEAFF

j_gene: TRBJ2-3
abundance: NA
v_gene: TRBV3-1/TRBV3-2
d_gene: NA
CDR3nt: TGTGCCAGCAGCCCCCACGCGGATACGCAGTATTTT
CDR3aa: CASSPHADTQYF

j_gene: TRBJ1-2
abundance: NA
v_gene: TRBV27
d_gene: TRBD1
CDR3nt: TGTGCCAGCAGCATAACAGGGGCCGTAAACTCTGGCTACACCTTC
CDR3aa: CASSITGAVNSGYTF

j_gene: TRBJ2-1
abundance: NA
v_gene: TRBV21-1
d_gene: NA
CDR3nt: TGTGCCAGCAGCCCAAGCGGTCAGAGAACAGGGGATTACAATGAGCAGTTCTTC
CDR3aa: CASSPSGQRTGDYNEQFF

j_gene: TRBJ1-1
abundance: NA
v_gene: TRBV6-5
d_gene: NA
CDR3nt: TGTGCCAGCAGGCGGAGCGACACTGAAGCTTTCTTT
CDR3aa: CASRRSDTEAFF

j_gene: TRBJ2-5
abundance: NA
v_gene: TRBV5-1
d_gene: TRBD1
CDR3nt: TGCGCCAGCAGCCTGGGGGTACAGGGGATAGAGACCCAGTACTTC
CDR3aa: CASSLGVQGIETQYF

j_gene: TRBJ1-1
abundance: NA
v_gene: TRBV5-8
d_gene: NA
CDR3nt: TGTGCCAGCAGCTTACTACAGGGAACGACTGAAGCTTTCTTT
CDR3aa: CASSLLQGTTEAFF